This is a list of T cell receptor beta chains from one sample in a study of blood T cell repertoires in COVID-19. Only in-frame clones appear in the TCRdb table, and some are missing; sequencing was by immunoSEQ multiplex PCR. The table has more than 200,000 clones, more than 85% seen once. The specimen was peripheral blood. These receptors were obtained from a woman in her fifties or sixties with COVID-19, enrolled during active disease. Each CDR3 is given with its conserved first and last residue. A D gene is named only where the DNA matches it firmly. Only some rows state a clone size, as once, few, many or a class for expanded clones.

j_gene	d_gene	abundance	v_gene	CDR3aa	CDR3nt
TRBJ1-4	TRBD1	.	TRBV19	CASSIRPGTGADEKLFF	TGTGCCAGTAGTATTCGTCCCGGGACAGGGGCGGATGAAAAACTGTTTTTT
TRBJ2-3	TRBD2	.	TRBV5-5	CASSQTSGMGMDTQYF	TGTGCCAGCAGTCAAACTAGCGGGATGGGCATGGATACGCAGTATTTT
TRBJ1-3	TRBD1	.	TRBV29-1	CSGGQGAPGNTIYF	TGCAGCGGGGGACAGGGAGCGCCTGGAAACACCATATATTTT
TRBJ1-2	.	.	TRBV27	CASSLTPDYGYTF	TGTGCCAGCAGTTTAACCCCAGACTATGGCTACACCTTC
TRBJ1-2	TRBD1	.	TRBV27	CASSTPGQASGYTF	TGTGCCAGCAGTACCCCGGGACAGGCTTCGGGCTACACCTTC
TRBJ1-1	TRBD1	.	TRBV7-6	CASSLAGQGAEAFF	TGTGCCAGCAGCTTAGCGGGACAGGGCGCTGAAGCTTTCTTT
TRBJ2-1	.	.	TRBV13	CASSLVVRLEDNEQFF	TGTGCCAGCAGCTTAGTAGTAAGGCTTGAGGACAATGAGCAGTTCTTC
TRBJ1-5	TRBD1	.	TRBV28	CASSTTGGPVGNQPQHF	TGTGCCAGCAGTACAACAGGGGGCCCGGTTGGCAATCAGCCCCAGCATTTT
TRBJ1-1	.	.	TRBV19	CASSIGQVRTEAFF	TGTGCCAGTAGTATTGGTCAGGTTAGGACTGAAGCTTTCTTT
TRBJ2-7	.	.	TRBV10-2	CASGRGERVHEQYF	TGCGCCAGCGGGAGGGGGGAGCGAGTCCACGAGCAGTACTTC
TRBJ1-4	.	.	TRBV30	CAWSAGHEKLFF	TGTGCCTGGAGTGCAGGTCATGAAAAACTGTTTTTT
TRBJ1-6	TRBD1	.	TRBV30	CAWGGQGYNSPLHF	TGTGCCTGGGGGGGACAGGGTTATAATTCACCCCTCCACTTT
TRBJ2-1	.	few	TRBV7-2	CASSKAPSRYNEQFF	TGTGCCAGCAGCAAGGCCCCTAGCCGCTACAATGAGCAGTTCTTC
TRBJ2-5	TRBD1	.	TRBV10-3	CAISKTQGAKETQYF	TGTGCCATCAGTAAAACACAGGGGGCGAAAGAGACCCAGTACTTC
TRBJ1-2	TRBD1	once	TRBV19	CASTDRGNGYTF	TGTGCCAGCACCGACAGGGGGAATGGCTACACCTTC
TRBJ2-3	.	.	TRBV15	CATSIPRFTSTDTQYF	TGTGCCACCAGCATACCCCGGTTTACTAGCACAGATACGCAGTATTTT
TRBJ1-2	.	.	TRBV10-1	CASSESGSTGQTF	TGCGCCAGCAGTGAGTCTGGTAGTACGGGACAAACCTTC
TRBJ2-7	TRBD2	once	TRBV30	CAWSTRLAGAYSYEQYF	TGTGCCTGGAGCACCAGACTAGCGGGGGCCTACTCCTACGAGCAGTACTTC
TRBJ2-1	TRBD1	few	TRBV19	CASSIGQGAYNEQFF	TGTGCCAGTAGTATCGGCCAGGGGGCCTACAATGAGCAGTTCTTC
TRBJ1-1	.	.	TRBV29-1	CSVGRRGPEAFF	TGCAGCGTTGGACGGCGGGGGCCTGAAGCTTTCTTT
TRBJ2-7	.	once	TRBV7-9	CASSRDTLRQYF	TGTGCCAGCAGCCGGGACACGCTCCGGCAGTACTTC
TRBJ1-1	TRBD1	.	TRBV29-1	CSVTTGGVGEAFF	TGCAGCGTTACGACAGGGGGCGTGGGTGAAGCTTTCTTT
TRBJ1-5	TRBD1	.	TRBV27	CASTKTGYSNQPQHF	TGTGCCAGCACTAAGACAGGGTATAGCAATCAGCCCCAGCATTTT
TRBJ2-1	TRBD1	once	TRBV6-4	CASSLQGADNEQFF	TGTGCCAGCAGCCTACAGGGGGCAGATAATGAGCAGTTCTTC
TRBJ2-3	TRBD2	.	TRBV2	CASAASGFTDTQYF	TGTGCCAGCGCGGCTAGCGGGTTCACAGATACGCAGTATTTT
TRBJ2-6	.	.	TRBV28	CASSPAGSGANVLTF	TGTGCCAGCAGTCCGGCGGGTTCTGGGGCCAACGTCCTGACTTTC
TRBJ2-7	.	.	TRBV21-1	CASSARTSGSLDYEQYF	TGTGCCAGCAGCGCCCGGACTAGCGGGAGTCTAGACTACGAGCAGTACTTC
TRBJ2-7	TRBD2	.	TRBV9	CASSVGWEGFEQYF	TGTGCCAGCAGCGTAGGGTGGGAGGGTTTTGAGCAGTACTTC
TRBJ1-6	.	.	TRBV30	CAWSVGGSSPLHF	TGTGCCTGGAGTGTCGGGGGAAGTTCACCCCTCCACTTT
TRBJ1-2	.	.	TRBV28	CASSAYRDYDNYGYTF	TGTGCCAGCAGTGCATATCGGGACTATGATAACTATGGCTACACCTTC
TRBJ2-7	.	.	TRBV5-8	CASSPEGSAREQYF	TGTGCCAGCAGCCCGGAGGGGTCAGCCAGGGAGCAGTACTTC
TRBJ1-1	TRBD1	.	TRBV5-1	CASSLRTGRGTEAFF	TGCGCCAGCAGCTTGAGGACAGGGAGAGGCACTGAAGCTTTCTTT
TRBJ2-6	TRBD1	.	TRBV6-2/TRBV6-3	CASSRTGAGANVLTF	TGTGCCAGCAGCCGCACAGGGGCTGGGGCCAACGTCCTGACTTTC
TRBJ1-3	.	.	TRBV27	CASSASGAGNTIYF	TGTGCCAGCAGCGCTTCGGGAGCTGGAAACACCATATATTTT
TRBJ1-3	.	.	TRBV15	CATSRGSSGNTIYF	TGTGCCACCAGCAGGGGCTCCTCTGGAAACACCATATATTTT